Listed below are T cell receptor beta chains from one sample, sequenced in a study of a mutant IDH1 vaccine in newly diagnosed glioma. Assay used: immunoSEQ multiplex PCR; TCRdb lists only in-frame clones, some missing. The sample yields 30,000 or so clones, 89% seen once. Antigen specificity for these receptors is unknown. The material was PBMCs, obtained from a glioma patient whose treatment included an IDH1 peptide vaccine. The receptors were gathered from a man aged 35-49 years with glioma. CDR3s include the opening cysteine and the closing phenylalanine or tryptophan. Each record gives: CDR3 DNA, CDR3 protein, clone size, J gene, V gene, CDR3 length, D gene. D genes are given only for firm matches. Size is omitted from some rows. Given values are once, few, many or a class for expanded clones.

cdr3_nt: TGTGCCAGCAGTAGCGGGGGGGCCGGGGAGACCCAGTACTTC; cdr3_aa: CASSSGGAGETQYF; clone_size: NA; j_call: TRBJ2-5; v_call: TRBV5-4; cdr3_length: 14; d_call: TRBD2
cdr3_nt: TGTGCCAGCAGTTTATCGCCTAGCGGTGGGGGCCAAGAGACCCAGTACTTC; cdr3_aa: CASSLSPSGGGQETQYF; clone_size: NA; j_call: TRBJ2-5; v_call: TRBV27; cdr3_length: 17; d_call: TRBD2
cdr3_nt: TGTGCCAGCAGTCCGGAGGGCGGGGGCCCAGATACGCAGTATTTT; cdr3_aa: CASSPEGGGPDTQYF; clone_size: NA; j_call: TRBJ2-3; v_call: TRBV2; cdr3_length: 15; d_call: NA
cdr3_nt: TGTGCCAGTAGTATCCCTCGACAGGGGAATCAGCCCCAGCATTTT; cdr3_aa: CASSIPRQGNQPQHF; clone_size: NA; j_call: TRBJ1-5; v_call: TRBV19; cdr3_length: 15; d_call: TRBD1
cdr3_nt: TGCGCCAGCAGTCTTAGCGACAGACGGTTAGATACGCAGTATTTT; cdr3_aa: CASSLSDRRLDTQYF; clone_size: NA; j_call: TRBJ2-3; v_call: TRBV10-1; cdr3_length: 15; d_call: NA
cdr3_nt: TGTGCCATCGCGGCCGGGACTTCGAACACCGGGGAGCTGTTTTTT; cdr3_aa: CAIAAGTSNTGELFF; clone_size: NA; j_call: TRBJ2-2; v_call: TRBV10-3; cdr3_length: 15; d_call: NA
cdr3_nt: TGCGCCAGCAGCCAAACAGACAGGTTAACTAATGAAAAACTGTTTTTT; cdr3_aa: CASSQTDRLTNEKLFF; clone_size: NA; j_call: TRBJ1-4; v_call: TRBV4-1; cdr3_length: 16; d_call: NA
cdr3_nt: TGTGCCAGCTCACCAAAGATGCACAATGAGCAGTTCTTC; cdr3_aa: CASSPKMHNEQFF; clone_size: few; j_call: TRBJ2-1; v_call: TRBV18; cdr3_length: 13; d_call: NA
cdr3_nt: TGTGCCACCGTAGGGTCTAACTATGGCTACACCTTC; cdr3_aa: CATVGSNYGYTF; clone_size: NA; j_call: TRBJ1-2; v_call: TRBV10-3; cdr3_length: 12; d_call: NA
cdr3_nt: TGTGCCAGCAGCTTACTTACAGGGAGTAATCAGCCCCAGCATTTT; cdr3_aa: CASSLLTGSNQPQHF; clone_size: once; j_call: TRBJ1-5; v_call: TRBV5-6; cdr3_length: 15; d_call: NA
cdr3_nt: TGTGCCAGCAGCCTCCCCGGGGGACTAGCGGGGGAGCGCACAGATACGCAGTATTTT; cdr3_aa: CASSLPGGLAGERTDTQYF; clone_size: NA; j_call: TRBJ2-3; v_call: TRBV7-9; cdr3_length: 19; d_call: TRBD2
cdr3_nt: TGTGCCAGCAGCTTACAGCGGGAGAGGAACATTCAGTACTTC; cdr3_aa: CASSLQRERNIQYF; clone_size: NA; j_call: TRBJ2-4; v_call: TRBV7-9; cdr3_length: 14; d_call: TRBD2
cdr3_nt: TGCGCCAGCAGCGCGGGACAGAACTATGGCTACACCTTC; cdr3_aa: CASSAGQNYGYTF; clone_size: NA; j_call: TRBJ1-2; v_call: TRBV5-1; cdr3_length: 13; d_call: TRBD1
cdr3_nt: TGCGCCAGCAGCCAAGATTGGTCGGGGGGGTACGAGCAGTACTTC; cdr3_aa: CASSQDWSGGYEQYF; clone_size: once; j_call: TRBJ2-7; v_call: TRBV4-3; cdr3_length: 15; d_call: TRBD2
cdr3_nt: TGTGCCACCAGCATTGACAGGGGGCAGGGTGGGAGGTCCTACAATGAGCAGTTCTTC; cdr3_aa: CATSIDRGQGGRSYNEQFF; clone_size: NA; j_call: TRBJ2-1; v_call: TRBV15; cdr3_length: 19; d_call: TRBD1
cdr3_nt: TGTGCCAGCAGCCAAGTGCCTAGCGGGAGTAGTGAGCAGTTCTTC; cdr3_aa: CASSQVPSGSSEQFF; clone_size: NA; j_call: TRBJ2-1; v_call: TRBV4-2; cdr3_length: 15; d_call: TRBD2
cdr3_nt: TGTGCCAGCAGTTTACCGGACCGCCGAAATGAAAAACTGTTTTTT; cdr3_aa: CASSLPDRRNEKLFF; clone_size: NA; j_call: TRBJ1-4; v_call: TRBV28; cdr3_length: 15; d_call: NA
cdr3_nt: TGCAGTAAGGGGACGCAAGAGACCCAGTACTTC; cdr3_aa: CSKGTQETQYF; clone_size: NA; j_call: TRBJ2-5; v_call: TRBV20-1; cdr3_length: 11; d_call: NA
cdr3_nt: TGTGCCAGCAAAAAACGGGGACAGGGGTCCGGGGAGCTGTTTTTT; cdr3_aa: CASKKRGQGSGELFF; clone_size: NA; j_call: TRBJ2-2; v_call: TRBV2; cdr3_length: 15; d_call: TRBD1
cdr3_nt: TGTGCCAGCAGCCCCGGGACAGGGCGGTTTCAGATGCCTGAAGCTTTCTTT; cdr3_aa: CASSPGTGRFQMPEAFF; clone_size: NA; j_call: TRBJ1-1; v_call: TRBV7-9; cdr3_length: 17; d_call: TRBD1
cdr3_nt: TGTGCCAGCAGCTACCGGGACAGGCGCACTAGCTCCTATAATTCACCCCTCCACTTT; cdr3_aa: CASSYRDRRTSSYNSPLHF; clone_size: NA; j_call: TRBJ1-6; v_call: TRBV7-2; cdr3_length: 19; d_call: TRBD1
cdr3_nt: TGTGCCAGCAGCAAGAAAACAGGGTTGGGGGCTTTCTTT; cdr3_aa: CASSKKTGLGAFF; clone_size: NA; j_call: TRBJ1-1; v_call: TRBV5-8; cdr3_length: 13; d_call: NA
cdr3_nt: TGTGCCAGCAGCCCGAGCCTGGGAGGGGGCGAGGAGACCCAGTACTTC; cdr3_aa: CASSPSLGGGEETQYF; clone_size: NA; j_call: TRBJ2-5; v_call: TRBV28; cdr3_length: 16; d_call: NA
cdr3_nt: TGTGCCAGCAGCTTATACCCCCCGGGCCGACTAGCGGGTTTTGAGACCCAGTACTTC; cdr3_aa: CASSLYPPGRLAGFETQYF; clone_size: NA; j_call: TRBJ2-5; v_call: TRBV7-8; cdr3_length: 19; d_call: TRBD2
cdr3_nt: TGTGCCAGCAGCCTTGGGGACAGGGACACCGGGGAGCTGTTTTTT; cdr3_aa: CASSLGDRDTGELFF; clone_size: NA; j_call: TRBJ2-2; v_call: TRBV6-1; cdr3_length: 15; d_call: TRBD1
cdr3_nt: TGTGCCAGTCACCTGGGACAGGGTCTCGAAGGCACCGGGGAGCTGTTTTTT; cdr3_aa: CASHLGQGLEGTGELFF; clone_size: NA; j_call: TRBJ2-2; v_call: TRBV19; cdr3_length: 17; d_call: TRBD1
cdr3_nt: TGTGCCAGTAGTATAAGGCTGCTGAACACCGGGGAGCTGTTTTTT; cdr3_aa: CASSIRLLNTGELFF; clone_size: NA; j_call: TRBJ2-2; v_call: TRBV19; cdr3_length: 15; d_call: NA
cdr3_nt: TGTGCCAGCAGCGACCCTTCACACACTCTAGAGTACAATGAGCAGTTCTTC; cdr3_aa: CASSDPSHTLEYNEQFF; clone_size: NA; j_call: TRBJ2-1; v_call: TRBV2; cdr3_length: 17; d_call: NA
cdr3_nt: TGCACCAGCAGCCAAGATGGACAGGCGGCCTACGAGCAGTACTTC; cdr3_aa: CTSSQDGQAAYEQYF; clone_size: NA; j_call: TRBJ2-7; v_call: TRBV1; cdr3_length: 15; d_call: NA
cdr3_nt: TGTGCCAGCAGCCAAGATATGCCTATCTCTGGGGCCAACGTCCTGACTTTC; cdr3_aa: CASSQDMPISGANVLTF; clone_size: NA; j_call: TRBJ2-6; v_call: TRBV14; cdr3_length: 17; d_call: NA
cdr3_nt: TGTGCCAGCAGCGTAGGAGCAGGGCCCCCCGACGAGTATTTT; cdr3_aa: CASSVGAGPPDEYF; clone_size: NA; j_call: TRBJ2-3; v_call: TRBV9; cdr3_length: 14; d_call: NA
cdr3_nt: TGCGCCAGCAGCATGGGACTGAGCTACGAGCAGTACTTC; cdr3_aa: CASSMGLSYEQYF; clone_size: once; j_call: TRBJ2-7; v_call: TRBV5-1; cdr3_length: 13; d_call: NA
cdr3_nt: TGCAGCGTTGAAGGGGGGGGGCAAGAGACCCAGTACTTC; cdr3_aa: CSVEGGGQETQYF; clone_size: NA; j_call: TRBJ2-5; v_call: TRBV29-1; cdr3_length: 13; d_call: TRBD2
cdr3_nt: TGTGCCAGCAGTTATAATCCCGAAGGACAAGAGACCCAGTACTTC; cdr3_aa: CASSYNPEGQETQYF; clone_size: NA; j_call: TRBJ2-5; v_call: TRBV6-5; cdr3_length: 15; d_call: NA
cdr3_nt: TGTGCTAGTGGTTTGGTTCAGGGTAGGTACAATGAGCAGTTCTTC; cdr3_aa: CASGLVQGRYNEQFF; clone_size: NA; j_call: TRBJ2-1; v_call: TRBV12-5; cdr3_length: 15; d_call: NA
cdr3_nt: TGTGCCAGCAGTGTCGAGGGTCTCGGCTATGGCTACACCTTC; cdr3_aa: CASSVEGLGYGYTF; clone_size: once; j_call: TRBJ1-2; v_call: TRBV2; cdr3_length: 14; d_call: NA
cdr3_nt: TGTGCCAGCAGTTTATGGGGGGTGCGGGGTTACGAGCAGTACTTC; cdr3_aa: CASSLWGVRGYEQYF; clone_size: NA; j_call: TRBJ2-7; v_call: TRBV28; cdr3_length: 15; d_call: NA
cdr3_nt: TGTGCCACCAGCAGTGATACAGGGATTTCCTACGAGCAGTACTTC; cdr3_aa: CATSSDTGISYEQYF; clone_size: NA; j_call: TRBJ2-7; v_call: TRBV15; cdr3_length: 15; d_call: NA
cdr3_nt: TGTGCCAGTAGTTTAGGGCAGGGAGGACGGGAGCAGTACTTC; cdr3_aa: CASSLGQGGREQYF; clone_size: once; j_call: TRBJ2-7; v_call: TRBV19; cdr3_length: 14; d_call: NA
cdr3_nt: TGTGCCAGCAGCCTCTACTCTGGAAACACCATATATTTT; cdr3_aa: CASSLYSGNTIYF; clone_size: few; j_call: TRBJ1-3; v_call: TRBV5-4; cdr3_length: 13; d_call: NA
cdr3_nt: TGTGCCAGCAGCCTAGGAGCGGGAGGCTACGAGCAGTACTTC; cdr3_aa: CASSLGAGGYEQYF; clone_size: NA; j_call: TRBJ2-7; v_call: TRBV4-2; cdr3_length: 14; d_call: TRBD2
cdr3_nt: TGTGCCAGCAGTTACGAACTAGCGGGAGAAGGGGAGCAGTACTTC; cdr3_aa: CASSYELAGEGEQYF; clone_size: NA; j_call: TRBJ2-7; v_call: TRBV6-5; cdr3_length: 15; d_call: TRBD2
cdr3_nt: TGTGCCAGCTCACCGGGACTAGCGGGAGGAGAGACCCAGTACTTC; cdr3_aa: CASSPGLAGGETQYF; clone_size: NA; j_call: TRBJ2-5; v_call: TRBV18; cdr3_length: 15; d_call: TRBD2
cdr3_nt: TGTGCCAGCAGCACCCGTATAGTTCGGGGGGAAGGCACAGATACGCAGTATTTT; cdr3_aa: CASSTRIVRGEGTDTQYF; clone_size: NA; j_call: TRBJ2-3; v_call: TRBV7-9; cdr3_length: 18; d_call: TRBD2
cdr3_nt: TGCGCCAGCTGCAGGGATGGGCCCGGGGAAAAACTGTTTTTT; cdr3_aa: CASCRDGPGEKLFF; clone_size: NA; j_call: TRBJ1-4; v_call: TRBV5-1; cdr3_length: 14; d_call: NA
cdr3_nt: TGTGCCAGCAGTGACTCGGGCAGGAGCTCCTACAATGAGCAGTTCTTC; cdr3_aa: CASSDSGRSSYNEQFF; clone_size: NA; j_call: TRBJ2-1; v_call: TRBV6-4; cdr3_length: 16; d_call: NA
cdr3_nt: TGTGCCAGCAGAGAAACAGGTACGGGCACTGAAGCTTTCTTT; cdr3_aa: CASRETGTGTEAFF; clone_size: NA; j_call: TRBJ1-1; v_call: TRBV7-9; cdr3_length: 14; d_call: NA
cdr3_nt: TGTGCCAGCAGTGCCCAGGGATACACTGAAGCTTTCTTT; cdr3_aa: CASSAQGYTEAFF; clone_size: once; j_call: TRBJ1-1; v_call: TRBV6-1; cdr3_length: 13; d_call: NA
cdr3_nt: TGTGCCAGCAGCCCCCCGGGCAGGCTCGGAGCTTTCTTT; cdr3_aa: CASSPPGRLGAFF; clone_size: NA; j_call: TRBJ1-1; v_call: TRBV4-2; cdr3_length: 13; d_call: NA
cdr3_nt: TGTGCCAGCAGTGCGCGGGGAGTCGGCACTGAAGCTTTCTTT; cdr3_aa: CASSARGVGTEAFF; clone_size: NA; j_call: TRBJ1-1; v_call: TRBV5-6; cdr3_length: 14; d_call: NA
cdr3_nt: TGTGCCAGCTCACCGACCGATCGGTCCTACGAGCAGTACTTC; cdr3_aa: CASSPTDRSYEQYF; clone_size: NA; j_call: TRBJ2-7; v_call: TRBV18; cdr3_length: 14; d_call: NA